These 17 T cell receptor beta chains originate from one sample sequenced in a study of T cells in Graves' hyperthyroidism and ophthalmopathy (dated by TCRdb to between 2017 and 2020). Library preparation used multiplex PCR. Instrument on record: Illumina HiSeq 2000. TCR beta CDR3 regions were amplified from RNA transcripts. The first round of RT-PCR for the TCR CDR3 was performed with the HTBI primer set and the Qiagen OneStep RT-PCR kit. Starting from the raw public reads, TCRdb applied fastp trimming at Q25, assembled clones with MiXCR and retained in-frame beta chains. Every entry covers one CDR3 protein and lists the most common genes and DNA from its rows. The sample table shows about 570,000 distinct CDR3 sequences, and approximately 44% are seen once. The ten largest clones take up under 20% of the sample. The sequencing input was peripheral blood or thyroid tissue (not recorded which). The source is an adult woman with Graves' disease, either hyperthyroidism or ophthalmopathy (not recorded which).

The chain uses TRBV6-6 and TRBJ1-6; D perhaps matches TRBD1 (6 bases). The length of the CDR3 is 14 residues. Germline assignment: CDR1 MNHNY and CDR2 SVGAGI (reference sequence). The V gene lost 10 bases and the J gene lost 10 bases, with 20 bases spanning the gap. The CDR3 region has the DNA TGTGCCATCTACCAACCGGGGGGCGACTCACCCCTCCACTTT. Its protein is CAIYQPGGDSPLHF.

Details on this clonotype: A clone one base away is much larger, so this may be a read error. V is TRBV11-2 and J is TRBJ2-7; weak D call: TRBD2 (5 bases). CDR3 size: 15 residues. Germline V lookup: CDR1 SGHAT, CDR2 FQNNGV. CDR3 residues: CASRFFEGSSCEQYF. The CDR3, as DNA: TGTGCCAGCAGGTTCTTCGAGGGAAGCTCCTGCGAGCAGTACTTC.

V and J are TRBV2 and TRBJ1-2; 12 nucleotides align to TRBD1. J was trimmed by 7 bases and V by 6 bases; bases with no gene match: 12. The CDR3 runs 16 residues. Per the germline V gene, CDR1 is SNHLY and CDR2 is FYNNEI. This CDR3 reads CASSPTRDRGPTGYTF. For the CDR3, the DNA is TGTGCCAGCAGCCCGACACGGGACAGGGGGCCGACTGGCTACACCTTC.

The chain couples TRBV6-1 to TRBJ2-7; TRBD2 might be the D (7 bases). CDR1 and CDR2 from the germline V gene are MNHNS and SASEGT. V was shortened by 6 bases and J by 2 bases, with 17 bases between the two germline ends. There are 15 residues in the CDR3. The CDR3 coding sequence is TGTGCCAGCAGAAAACCCGCGGGGGCAACCTACGAGCAGTACTTC. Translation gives CASRKPAGATYEQYF.

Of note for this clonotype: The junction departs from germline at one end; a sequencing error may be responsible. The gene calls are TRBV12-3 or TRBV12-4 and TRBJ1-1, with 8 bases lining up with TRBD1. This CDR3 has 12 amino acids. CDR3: CASSLRDRNWRF. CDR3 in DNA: TGTGCCAGCAGTTTAAGGGACAGGAATTGGCGATTT.

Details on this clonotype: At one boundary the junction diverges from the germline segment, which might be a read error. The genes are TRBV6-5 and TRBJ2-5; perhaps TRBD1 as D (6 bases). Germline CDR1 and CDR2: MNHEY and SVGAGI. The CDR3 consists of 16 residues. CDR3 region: CASSYQGFGVQETQYF. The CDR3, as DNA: TGTGCCAGCAGTTACCAGGGGTTTGGAGTCCAAGAGACCCAGTACTTT.

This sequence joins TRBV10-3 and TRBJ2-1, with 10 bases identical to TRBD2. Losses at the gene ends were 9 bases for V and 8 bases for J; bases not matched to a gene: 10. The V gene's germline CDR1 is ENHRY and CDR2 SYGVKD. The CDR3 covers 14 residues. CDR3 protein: CAIRSGRNRDEQFF. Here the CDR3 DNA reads TGTGCCATTCGTAGCGGGAGGAATCGGGATGAGCAGTTCTTC.

CDR3 loop: CASSPIGGTGELFF. CDR3 sequence (DNA): TGTGCCAGCAGCCCCATCGGGGGTACCGGGGAGCTGTTTTTT. The chain has TRBV7-9 and TRBJ2-2; D may be TRBD2 (6 bases). Germline assignment: CDR1 SEHNR and CDR2 FQNEAQ (reference sequence). Trimming shortened V by 5 bases and J by 5 bases, and 12 bases separated the two germline ends. CDR3 size: 14 residues.

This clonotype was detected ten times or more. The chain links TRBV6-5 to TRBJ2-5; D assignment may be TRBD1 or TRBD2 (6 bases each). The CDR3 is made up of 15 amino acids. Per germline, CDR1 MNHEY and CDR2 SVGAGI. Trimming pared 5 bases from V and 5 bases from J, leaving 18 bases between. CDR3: CASSTLGGQGETQYF. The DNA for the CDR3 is TGTGCCAGCAGTACCCTAGGGGGGCAGGGGGAGACCCAGTACTTC.

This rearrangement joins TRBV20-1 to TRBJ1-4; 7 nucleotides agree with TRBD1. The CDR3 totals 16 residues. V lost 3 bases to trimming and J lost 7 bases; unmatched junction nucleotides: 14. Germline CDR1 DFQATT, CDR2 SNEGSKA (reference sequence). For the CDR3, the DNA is TGCAGTGCTAGTGCGGACTCCGGGACAGCGCCTGAAAAACTGTTTTTT. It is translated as CSASADSGTAPEKLFF.

The CDR3 reads CSVPAWGGGETQYF. DNA for the CDR3: TGCAGCGTTCCGGCTTGGGGGGGAGGAGAGACCCAGTACTTC. The rearrangement joins TRBV29-1 to TRBJ2-5, with 7 nucleotides matching TRBD2. CDR1 is SQVTM, CDR2 ANQGSEA, per germline. The CDR3 contains 14 residues. Trimming at V came to 5 bases and at J to 4 bases, leaving 10 bases not matched to a gene.

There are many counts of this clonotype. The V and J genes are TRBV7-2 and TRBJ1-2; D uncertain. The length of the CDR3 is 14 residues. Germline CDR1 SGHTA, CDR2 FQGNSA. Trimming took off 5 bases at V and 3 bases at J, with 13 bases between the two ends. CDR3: CASSPEAGYYGYTF. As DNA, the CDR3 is TGTGCCAGCAGCCCCGAAGCCGGTTACTATGGCTACACCTTC.

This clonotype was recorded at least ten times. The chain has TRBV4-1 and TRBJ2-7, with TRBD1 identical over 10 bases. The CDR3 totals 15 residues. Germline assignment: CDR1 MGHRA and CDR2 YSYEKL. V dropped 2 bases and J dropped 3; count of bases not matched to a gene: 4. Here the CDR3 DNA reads TGCGCCAGCAGCCAACCGGGACAGGGGATCTACGAGCAGTACTTC. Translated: CASSQPGQGIYEQYF.

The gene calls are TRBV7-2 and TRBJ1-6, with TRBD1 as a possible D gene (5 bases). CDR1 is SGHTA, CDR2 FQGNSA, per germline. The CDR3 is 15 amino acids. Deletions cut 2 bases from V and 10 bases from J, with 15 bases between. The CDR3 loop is CASSLPGHDGSPLHF. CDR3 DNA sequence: TGTGCCAGCAGCTTACCGGGGCACGACGGATCACCCCTCCACTTT.

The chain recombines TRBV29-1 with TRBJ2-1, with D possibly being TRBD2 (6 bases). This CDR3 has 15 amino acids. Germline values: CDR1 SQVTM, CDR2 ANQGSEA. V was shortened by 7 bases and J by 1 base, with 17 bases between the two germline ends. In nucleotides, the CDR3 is TGCAGCGGTCGGGACTCTCGCCGTTCCTACAATGAGCAGTTCTTC. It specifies CSGRDSRRSYNEQFF.

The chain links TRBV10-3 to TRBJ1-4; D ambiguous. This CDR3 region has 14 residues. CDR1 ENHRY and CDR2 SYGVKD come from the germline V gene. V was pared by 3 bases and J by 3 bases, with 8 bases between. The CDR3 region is CAISETAANEKLFF. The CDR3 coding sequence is TGTGCCATCAGTGAAACCGCAGCTAATGAAAAACTGTTTTTT.

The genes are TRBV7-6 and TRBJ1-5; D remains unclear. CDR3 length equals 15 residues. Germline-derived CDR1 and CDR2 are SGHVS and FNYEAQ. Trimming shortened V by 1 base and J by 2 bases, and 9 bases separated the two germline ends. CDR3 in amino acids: CASSLGASGNQPQHF. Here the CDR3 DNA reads TGTGCCAGCAGCTTAGGTGCCTCGGGCAATCAGCCCCAGCATTTT.